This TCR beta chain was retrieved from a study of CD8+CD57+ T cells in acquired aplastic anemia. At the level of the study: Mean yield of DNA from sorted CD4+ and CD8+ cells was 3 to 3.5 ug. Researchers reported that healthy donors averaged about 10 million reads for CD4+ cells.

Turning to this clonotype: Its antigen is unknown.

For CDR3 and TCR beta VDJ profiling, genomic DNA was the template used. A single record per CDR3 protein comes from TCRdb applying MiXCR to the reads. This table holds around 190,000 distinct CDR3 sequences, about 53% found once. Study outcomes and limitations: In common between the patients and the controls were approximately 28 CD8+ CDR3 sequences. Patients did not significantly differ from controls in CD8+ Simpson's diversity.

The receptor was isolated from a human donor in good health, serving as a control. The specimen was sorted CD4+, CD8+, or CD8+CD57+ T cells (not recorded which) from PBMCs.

CDR3 sequence reads: CASQAGQTETQYF. The CDR3 DNA sequence: TGTGCCAGTCAGGCGGGACAAACAGAGACCCAGTACTTC. This chain joins TRBV19 and TRBJ2-5, with D tentatively TRBD1 or TRBD2 (6 bases each). Germline V gives CDR1 LNHDA, CDR2 SQIVND (reference sequence). The length of the CDR3 is 13 residues. V was clipped by 8 bases and J by 4 bases, with 14 bases between them.